These 24 T cell receptor beta chains came from one sample sequenced in a study of control samples from healthy donors and cancer patients. Produced via immunoSEQ multiplex PCR; TCRdb's table is partial and in-frame only. The data hold 70,000 to 95,000 clones, with 91% observed a single time. Input material: blood. These receptors all stem from a woman younger than 45 in good health.

This chain links TRBV20-1 with TRBJ1-3; 7 bases are shared with TRBD1. CDR1 DFQATT and CDR2 SNEGSKA come from the germline V gene (reference sequence). The CDR3 is 15 residues long. V shed 3 bases, J shed 0 bases, and the junction held 5 bases outside the gene matches. CDR3 amino acids: CSASDREDSGNTIYF. The CDR3 region has the DNA TGCAGTGCTAGTGACAGGGAGGACTCTGGAAACACCATATATTTT.

This clone was seen a handful of times. The chain joins TRBV29-1 to TRBJ1-1; D is uncertain. Trimming left V 4 bases short and J 3 bases short, with 12 bases between. CDR3 size: 13 residues. CDR1 is SQVTM, CDR2 ANQGSEA, per germline. CDR3 residues: CSVVLVFDTEAFF. The CDR3 DNA is TGCAGCGTTGTTCTGGTTTTTGACACTGAAGCTTTCTTT.

The chain combines TRBV6-5 with TRBJ2-4; the match to TRBD2 covers 8 bases. Germline V gene lookup returns CDR1 MNHEY and CDR2 SVGAGI. The J segment lost 2 bases and the V segment lost 10 bases, leaving 4 bases of the junction unmatched. There are 13 residues in the CDR3. The CDR3 nucleotides read TGTGCCACGCGGGGGGACTCCAAAAACATTCAGTACTTC. Translated, it gives CATRGDSKNIQYF.

V is TRBV19 and J is TRBJ1-3; 9 nucleotides align to TRBD1. The V segment lost 6 bases and the J segment 3 bases; nucleotides outside the gene matches: 6. CDR3 length: 15 amino acids. CDR1 is LNHDA and CDR2 is SQIVND in the germline V gene (reference sequence). CDR3 loop: CASSPGQGFGNTIYF. DNA of the CDR3: TGTGCCAGTAGCCCGGGACAGGGATTTGGAAACACCATATATTTT.

The chain joins TRBV5-8 to TRBJ1-6; a weak D match, TRBD1 (5 bases). Germline V lookup: CDR1 SGHTS, CDR2 YDEGEE. The CDR3 runs to 14 residues. The V gene lost 0 bases and the J gene lost 7 bases, with 8 bases spanning the gap. CDR3 region: CASSLAGFNSPLHF. Here the CDR3 DNA reads TGTGCCAGCAGCTTGGCAGGGTTCAATTCACCCCTCCACTTT. The full variable domain, rest sourced from reference TRBV5-8 and TRBJ1-6, is EAGVTQSPTHLIKTRGQQATLRCSPISGHTSVYWYQQALGLGLQFLLWYDEGEERNRGNFPPRFSGRQFPNYSSELNVNALELEDSALYLCASSLAGFNSPLHFGNGTRLTVT.

The gene calls are TRBV6-5 and TRBJ1-1, with unresolved D. Looked up from germline, CDR1 is MNHEY and CDR2 is SVGAGI. CDR3 length: 13 amino acids. V gave up 6 bases and J gave up 0 bases, with 8 bases separating them. The DNA of the CDR3 is TGTGCCAGCAGAGGGCCCTTGAACACTGAAGCTTTCTTT. This codes for CASRGPLNTEAFF.

The DNA of the CDR3 is TGTGCCAGCAGCTGGGGGGACACTGAAGCTTTCTTT. Protein product: CASSWGDTEAFF. The genes are TRBV7-9 and TRBJ1-1, with D perhaps TRBD1 (5 bases). V lost 4 bases to trimming and J lost 3 bases, with 6 bases between them. Germline V gives CDR1 SEHNR, CDR2 FQNEAQ (reference sequence). The CDR3 totals 12 residues.

The chain carries TRBV11-1 and TRBJ2-1; D is perhaps TRBD2 (5 bases). Germline CDR1 SGHAT, CDR2 FQDESV (reference sequence). There are 15 residues in the CDR3. V dropped 1 base and J dropped 3 bases, with 10 bases sitting between them. The DNA of the CDR3 is TGTGCCAGCAGCTTAGATCGGGGTGGCTACAATGAGCAGTTCTTC. Translated, it gives CASSLDRGGYNEQFF.

This clone showed up just once. This sequence joins TRBV12-3 or TRBV12-4 and TRBJ2-7, with D tentatively TRBD1 (6 bases). Trimming took off 6 bases at V and 3 bases at J, with 12 bases between the two ends. The CDR3 runs 13 residues. CDR3 coding DNA: TGTGCCAGCAGCAAAGACAGGAGCTACGAGCAGTACTTC. This translates into CASSKDRSYEQYF.

The chain combines TRBV5-6 with TRBJ2-7; D call uncertain. The germline V and J ends were trimmed by 5 bases and 5 bases, with 14 bases remaining between them. The length of the CDR3 is 13 residues. In germline, CDR1 is SGHDT, CDR2 YYEEEE. The CDR3 here is CASRKDASDEQYF. CDR3 in DNA: TGTGCCAGCAGAAAGGATGCATCAGACGAGCAGTACTTC. The variable domain in full, completed from reference TRBV5-6 and TRBJ2-7, reads DAGVTQSPTHLIKTRGQQVTLRCSPKSGHDTVSWYQQALGQGPQFIFQYYEEEERQRGNFPDRFSGHQFPNYSSELNVNALLLGDSALYLCASRKDASDEQYFGPGTRLTVT.

This chain uses TRBV5-1 with TRBJ1-1; the D gene is possibly TRBD1 (5 bases). This CDR3 contains 15 residues. The V and J ends lost 0 bases and 1 base respectively, with 10 bases between them. Germline V gene data show CDR1 as SGHRS and CDR2 as YFSETQ. The CDR3 is CASSLEWDANTEAFF. As DNA, the CDR3 is TGCGCCAGCAGCTTGGAATGGGACGCGAACACTGAAGCTTTCTTT.

This clone occurred once. The chain links TRBV6-5 to TRBJ1-1, with D possibly being TRBD1 (6 bases). The V gene lost 0 bases and the J gene lost 5 bases, with 13 bases spanning the gap. Germline CDR1 is MNHEY and CDR2 is SVGAGI. This CDR3 is 15 amino acids long. The DNA for the CDR3 is TGTGCCAGCAGTTACTCGTGGCAGGGGAATACTGAAGCTTTCTTT. Amino acid sequence: CASSYSWQGNTEAFF.

This clone has just a few counts. The chain couples TRBV5-5 to TRBJ1-1; D is undetermined. From germline, CDR1 is SGHKS and CDR2 YYEKEE (reference sequence). The CDR3 covers 16 residues. Deletions cut 4 bases from V and 0 bases from J, with 16 bases between. Here the CDR3 reads CASSISPTAMNTEAFF. The CDR3 DNA is TGTGCCAGCAGCATATCACCAACAGCGATGAACACTGAAGCTTTCTTT.

The chain employs TRBV28 and TRBJ1-3; D gene uncertain. With 8 bases removed from V and 4 bases from J, the gap between germline ends came to 15 bases. The length of the CDR3 is 14 residues. Per the germline V gene, CDR1 is MDHEN and CDR2 is SYDVKM. The CDR3 DNA follows: TGTGCCAGCGGTCCTGACCTCGAAGGAAACACCATATATTTT. Protein sequence: CASGPDLEGNTIYF.

This clone was seen once. J is TRBJ1-6 and V is TRBV7-3; D is undetermined. There are 13 residues in the CDR3. The V end lost 2 bases, the J end lost 8 bases, and 7 bases lay between the germline ends. Germline lookup yields CDR1 SGHTA and CDR2 FQGTGA. The CDR3 loop reads CASSLQYHSPLHF. CDR3 DNA: TGTGCCAGCAGCTTACAATACCATTCACCCCTCCACTTT.

This clone was counted between two and nine times. In the same sample, other DNA sequences code for this CDR3. The chain combines TRBV2 with TRBJ1-3; D call uncertain. Germline V gene sequence: CDR1 SNHLY, CDR2 FYNNEI. Trimming stripped 4 bases from V and 0 bases from J, with 7 bases between. There are 14 residues in the CDR3. DNA for the CDR3: TGTGCCAGCAGTGGCATGGACTCTGGAAACACCATATATTTT. It translates to CASSGMDSGNTIYF.

The chain couples TRBV9 to TRBJ1-2; D remains unclear. The CDR3 covers 14 residues. Germline-derived CDR1 and CDR2 are SGDLS and YYNGEE. V lost 0 bases, J lost 3 bases, and 9 bases lay in between. The CDR3 region is CASSVVPGDYGYTF. The CDR3 DNA follows: TGTGCCAGCAGCGTAGTCCCAGGTGACTATGGCTACACCTTC.

The J gene is TRBJ1-5, the V gene TRBV6-6, with 12 nucleotides matching TRBD1. CDR3 length equals 14 residues. Germline loops: CDR1 MNHNY, CDR2 SVGAGI (reference sequence). The junction had 6 bases not matched to a gene; V was cut back by 4 bases and J by 11 bases. In DNA, the CDR3 is TGTGCCAGCAGTTCCGGGACAGGGGGCATAACCCAGCATTTT. This translates into CASSSGTGGITQHF.

The rearrangement uses TRBV27 and TRBJ2-2; D tentatively reads TRBD1 or TRBD2 (5 bases each). V dropped 8 bases and J dropped 1 base, with 11 bases sitting between them. Germline lookup yields CDR1 MNHEY and CDR2 SMNVEV (reference sequence). The CDR3 totals 14 residues. CDR3 protein: CASRGWGNTGELFF. Here the CDR3 DNA reads TGTGCCAGCCGGGGCTGGGGGAACACCGGGGAGCTGTTTTTT.

This chain connects TRBV5-1 to TRBJ2-7, with D possibly TRBD1 on 6 matching bases. Trimming shortened V by 5 bases and J by 4 bases, and 19 bases separated the two germline ends. Germline loops: CDR1 SGHRS, CDR2 YFSETQ. The CDR3 contains 15 residues. The DNA for the CDR3 is TGCGCCAGCAGGTATGAGGGGGTCTTTGCTTACGAGCAGTACTTC. This codes for CASRYEGVFAYEQYF.

The CDR3 nucleotides are TGTGCCAGCAGCTTAGAGGCGGGAGGTCCCTACGAGCAGTACTTC. Its protein product is CASSLEAGGPYEQYF. The gene calls are TRBV11-2 and TRBJ2-7; 8 positions agree with TRBD2. The CDR3 sequence is 15 residues long. Germline CDR1 reads SGHAT; CDR2 reads FQNNGV. V gave up 0 bases and J gave up 2 bases; unmatched junction bases: 3.

The chain is built from TRBV7-6 and TRBJ1-1; TRBD1 matches 7 bases. CDR1 is SGHVS, CDR2 FNYEAQ, per germline. The CDR3 contains 16 residues. V dropped 4 bases and J dropped 0; count of bases not matched to a gene: 8. The CDR3 reads CASSSNLGTVNTEAFF. CDR3 sequence (DNA): TGTGCCAGCAGCTCAAACCTTGGGACAGTGAACACTGAAGCTTTCTTT. The full variable domain, with the rest looked up from reference TRBV7-6 and TRBJ1-1, is GAGVSQSPRYKVTKRGQDVALRCDPISGHVSLYWYRQALGQGPEFLTYFNYEAQQDKSGLPNDRFSAERPEGSISTLTIQRTEQRDSAMYRCASSSNLGTVNTEAFFGQGTRLTVV.

V usage is TRBV10-2 and J usage is TRBJ2-5, with D possibly TRBD2 on 5 matching bases. The CDR3 consists of 15 residues. The ends were cut back, 3 bases at V and 7 bases at J, with 18 bases in the middle. CDR1 and CDR2 from the germline V gene are WSHSY and SAAADI. The CDR3: CASSDWASPRRTQYF. The CDR3 DNA reads as TGCGCCAGCAGTGATTGGGCTAGCCCCAGGAGGACCCAGTACTTC.

CDR3 sequence (DNA): TGTGTCAGAAGCCCTCGAACAGGTTCTGGCTACACCTTC. Translated: CVRSPRTGSGYTF. J is TRBJ1-2 and V is TRBV7-5; whether TRBD1, the table's D call, matches the DNA was not checked. TRBV7-5 is a recognized pseudogene. The CDR3 totals 13 residues.